A selection of T cell receptor beta chains follows, all from one sample in a study of blood T cell repertoires in COVID-19. Sequencing used immunoSEQ multiplex PCR; TCRdb keeps in-frame clones, though not all of them. The sample records 35,000 to 55,000 clones, roughly 84% being singletons. The source material was peripheral blood. These receptor sequences come from a human donor in a cohort sampled during active COVID-19. Each CDR3 is given with its conserved first and last residue. Fields, in order: V gene, D gene, clone size, J gene, CDR3 protein, CDR3 DNA. A D gene is named only where the DNA matches it firmly. Size tells how often a clone was seen (once, few, many) or the class of an expanded clone, and some rows leave it out.

>TRBV4-3|NA|few|TRBJ1-3
CASSQEVARYSGNTIYF
TGCGCCAGCAGCCAAGAGGTCGCCAGGTACTCTGGAAACACCATATATTTT
>TRBV27|TRBD1|NA|TRBJ1-6
CASSKDREYNSPLHF
TGTGCCAGCAGTAAGGACAGGGAATATAATTCACCCCTCCACTTT
>TRBV28|TRBD1|NA|TRBJ1-2
CASSPSGQGSGGYTF
TGTGCCAGCAGTCCCTCCGGACAGGGGTCTGGTGGCTACACCTTC
>TRBV7-9|NA|NA|TRBJ1-4
CASRGFRVNEKLFF
TGTGCCAGCAGGGGTTTCAGGGTAAATGAAAAACTGTTTTTT
>TRBV1|NA|NA|TRBJ2-7
CTSSQGTSGGRSYEQYF
TGCACCAGCAGCCAAGGGACTAGCGGGGGCCGCTCCTACGAGCAGTACTTC
>TRBV7-8|TRBD1|medium-sized|TRBJ1-2
CASSLATGTGGAGGYTF
TGTGCCAGCAGCTTAGCGACAGGGACAGGGGGCGCGGGTGGCTACACCTTC
>TRBV9|NA|NA|TRBJ1-1
CASSVGRNTEAFF
TGTGCCAGCAGCGTAGGCAGGAACACTGAAGCTTTCTTT
>TRBV27|TRBD2|NA|TRBJ2-1
CASRVRGAPREQFF
TGTGCCAGCAGAGTGCGGGGGGCCCCCCGGGAGCAGTTCTTC
>TRBV5-1|TRBD2|NA|TRBJ2-3
CASSPGLAGVTDTQYF
TGCGCCAGCAGCCCCGGACTAGCGGGGGTCACAGATACGCAGTATTTT
>TRBV7-9|TRBD2|NA|TRBJ2-1
CASSLHSGGTYTYNEQFF
TGTGCCAGCAGCTTACATTCCGGGGGGACTTATACCTACAATGAGCAGTTCTTC
>TRBV7-8|NA|NA|TRBJ2-1
CASSLGRLNEQFF
TGTGCCAGCAGCTTAGGCCGACTAAATGAGCAGTTCTTC
>TRBV11-2|NA|NA|TRBJ1-4
CASSANPGQHEKLFF
TGTGCCAGCAGCGCGAATCCGGGACAACATGAAAAACTGTTTTTT
>TRBV19|TRBD1|NA|TRBJ1-4
CASKGTGRSEKLFF
TGTGCCAGTAAGGGGACAGGGCGGAGTGAAAAACTGTTTTTT
>TRBV30|TRBD1|few|TRBJ1-2
CAWSFMGQVDGYTF
TGTGCCTGGAGTTTTATGGGACAGGTCGATGGCTACACCTTC
>TRBV4-3|TRBD2|NA|TRBJ2-1
CASSQGEIGGYNEQFF
TGCGCCAGCAGCCAAGGTGAAATCGGGGGGTACAATGAGCAGTTCTTC
>TRBV3-1/TRBV3-2|TRBD1|once|TRBJ1-6
CASSHRQGPQSPLHF
TGTGCCAGCAGCCATAGACAGGGCCCCCAATCACCCCTCCACTTT
>TRBV6-5|NA|NA|TRBJ1-2
CASSLSLYGYTF
TGTGCCAGCAGTCTCTCCCTATATGGCTACACCTTC
>TRBV5-5|NA|NA|TRBJ2-2
CASSLVYGTNTGELFF
TGTGCCAGCAGCTTGGTTTACGGGACGAACACCGGGGAGCTGTTTTTT
>TRBV5-1|NA|NA|TRBJ2-3
CASSLGGGALTDTQYF
TGCGCCAGCAGCTTGGGTGGGGGGGCTCTTACAGATACGCAGTATTTT
>TRBV15|TRBD2|NA|TRBJ2-2
CATSRDAAGGFTGELFF
TGTGCCACCAGCAGAGATGCAGCGGGGGGTTTCACCGGGGAGCTGTTTTTT
>TRBV28|NA|NA|TRBJ2-5
CASAPPREEETQYF
TGTGCCAGCGCCCCCCCCCGGGAAGAAGAGACCCAGTACTTC
>TRBV9|TRBD2|NA|TRBJ2-3
CASSVWAGGGDTQYF
TGTGCCAGCAGCGTATGGGCGGGGGGCGGTGATACGCAGTATTTT
>TRBV10-2|NA|NA|TRBJ2-3
CASSESPTFTDTQYF
TGCGCCAGCAGTGAGTCTCCTACCTTCACAGATACGCAGTATTTT
>TRBV4-1|NA|once|TRBJ1-1
CASSQREGDTEAFF
TGCGCCAGCAGCCAAAGGGAGGGGGACACTGAAGCTTTCTTT
>TRBV5-5|NA|NA|TRBJ2-7
CASSFNYEQYF
TGTGCCAGCAGCTTCAATTACGAGCAGTACTTC
>TRBV3-1/TRBV3-2|NA|once|TRBJ1-1
CATGPTYLGTEAFF
TGTGCGACTGGTCCCACCTATCTCGGCACTGAAGCTTTCTTT
>TRBV11-2|TRBD2|NA|TRBJ2-3
CASSRAGGTDTQYF
TGTGCCAGCAGTCGAGCGGGGGGGACGGATACGCAGTATTTT
>TRBV20-1|NA|once|TRBJ2-1
CSAKLEHEQFF
TGCAGTGCGAAACTAGAGCATGAGCAGTTCTTC
>TRBV28|NA|NA|TRBJ1-2
CASEPRGGYGYTF
TGTGCCAGCGAGCCAAGGGGCGGCTATGGCTACACCTTC
>TRBV15|NA|NA|TRBJ2-7
CATSRDQGPSSYEQYF
TGTGCCACCAGCAGAGATCAGGGGCCGAGCTCCTACGAGCAGTACTTC
>TRBV6-1|NA|NA|TRBJ1-3
CASSEAQGGNTIYF
TGTGCCAGCAGTGAAGCACAGGGAGGAAACACCATATATTTT
>TRBV19|TRBD1|NA|TRBJ1-1
CATTRGQVNTEAFF
TGTGCCACCACCCGGGGACAGGTGAACACTGAAGCTTTCTTT
>TRBV6-5|NA|NA|TRBJ1-6
CASSYSPQGLGSPLHF
TGTGCCAGCAGTTACTCCCCGCAGGGGCTAGGTTCACCCCTCCACTTT
>TRBV28|NA|NA|TRBJ1-5
CASSSLRGLGAHQPQHF
TGTGCCAGCAGTTCCTTAAGGGGGTTAGGGGCCCATCAGCCCCAGCATTTT
>TRBV5-1|TRBD1|NA|TRBJ2-1
CASSPDRAVERFF
TGCGCCAGCAGCCCGGACAGGGCGGTGGAGCGGTTCTTC
>TRBV7-3|NA|NA|TRBJ2-7
CASSFWQYF
TGTGCCAGCAGCTTCTGGCAGTACTTC
>TRBV9|TRBD2|NA|TRBJ2-3
CASSVEGRGGADTQYF
TGTGCCAGCAGCGTAGAGGGGCGGGGGGGCGCAGATACGCAGTATTTT
>TRBV27|TRBD1|NA|TRBJ1-3
CASRLTGGLSSGNTIYF
TGTGCCAGCAGGTTGACAGGGGGTCTTAGCTCTGGAAACACCATATATTTT
>TRBV9|TRBD1|NA|TRBJ2-1
CASSRQGTYNEQFF
TGTGCCAGCAGTCGACAGGGAACCTACAATGAGCAGTTCTTC
>TRBV5-5|TRBD1|NA|TRBJ1-2
CASSSQGAPVGYGYTF
TGTGCCAGCAGCTCACAGGGGGCCCCAGTCGGCTATGGCTACACCTTC